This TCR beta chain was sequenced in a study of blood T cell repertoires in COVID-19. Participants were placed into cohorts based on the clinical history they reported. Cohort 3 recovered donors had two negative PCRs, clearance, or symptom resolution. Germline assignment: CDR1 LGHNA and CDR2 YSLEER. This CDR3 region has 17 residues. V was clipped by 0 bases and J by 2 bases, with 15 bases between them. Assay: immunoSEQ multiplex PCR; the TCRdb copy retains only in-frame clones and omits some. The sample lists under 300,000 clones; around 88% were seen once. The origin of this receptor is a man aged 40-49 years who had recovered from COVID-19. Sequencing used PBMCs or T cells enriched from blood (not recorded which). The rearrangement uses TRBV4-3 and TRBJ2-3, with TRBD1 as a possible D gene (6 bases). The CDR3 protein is CASSQDTQGRDTDTQYF. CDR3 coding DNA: TGCGCCAGCAGCCAAGATACGCAGGGGAGAGACACAGATACGCAGTATTTT.